This passage covers 15 T cell receptor beta chains from one sample sequenced in a study of control samples from healthy donors and cancer patients. The method was immunoSEQ multiplex PCR; TCRdb's version includes in-frame clones alone and lacks a portion of them. This table has under 150,000 clones, approximately 92% appearing once. Sequenced sample: PBMCs. These receptors all come from a woman in her fifties or sixties with colorectal cancer.

The J gene is TRBJ2-7, the V gene TRBV28, with D unresolved. There are 11 residues in the CDR3. CDR1 is MDHEN, CDR2 SYDVKM, per germline. The ends were cut back, 2 bases at V and 4 bases at J, with 3 bases in the middle. The CDR3 coding sequence is TGTGCCAGCAGTTTAAATTACGAGCAGTACTTC. Protein product: CASSLNYEQYF.

J is TRBJ2-5 and V is TRBV9, with 8 bases lining up with TRBD2. The CDR3 has 17 amino acids. CDR1 SGDLS and CDR2 YYNGEE come from the germline V gene. The V gene end was trimmed by 0 bases and the J gene end by 1 base; junction bases not matched to a gene: 8. The CDR3 nucleotides are TGTGCCAGCAGCGTAGGCTTAGCGGGGAGCTCCCAAGAGACCCAGTACTTC. Residues: CASSVGLAGSSQETQYF.

The chain has TRBV11-2 and TRBJ2-3, with D perhaps assigned TRBD1 or TRBD2 (6 bases each). V gave up 3 bases and J gave up 5 bases, with 12 bases separating them. CDR1 and CDR2 from the germline V gene are SGHAT and FQNNGV. This CDR3 contains 14 residues. The CDR3 protein is CASSLGGGGDTQYF. CDR3 nucleotide sequence: TGTGCCAGCAGCTTGGGAGGAGGGGGAGATACGCAGTATTTT.

The genes are TRBV3-1 (or the pseudogene TRBV3-2) and TRBJ2-7; D remains unclear. V dropped 0 bases and J dropped 6 bases, with 6 bases sitting between them. This CDR3 is built from 12 residues. The germline V gene encodes CDR1 LGHDT and CDR2 YNNKEL (reference sequence). The CDR3 DNA reads as TGTGCCAGCAGCCAAGACGATCGCGAGCAGTACTTC. This codes for CASSQDDREQYF.

The chain is built from TRBV27 and TRBJ2-5; maybe TRBD1 (6 bases). The CDR3 totals 14 residues. Germline assignment: CDR1 MNHEY and CDR2 SMNVEV (reference sequence). The germline V and J ends were trimmed by 5 bases and 2 bases, with 12 bases remaining between them. CDR3 protein: CASSPSDRQETQYF. For the CDR3, the DNA is TGTGCCAGCAGTCCGAGCGACAGGCAAGAGACCCAGTACTTC.

The CDR3 is CASSPGTGDQPQHF. Here the CDR3 DNA reads TGTGCCAGCAGCCCGGGGACAGGGGACCAGCCCCAGCATTTT. V gene TRBV21-1 combines with J gene TRBJ1-5; TRBD1, the table's D call, was not compared with the DNA. TRBV21-1 is recorded as a pseudogene. The CDR3 has 14 residues.

The sample holds one count of this clone. J is TRBJ2-7 and V is TRBV4-1; 8 nucleotides agree with TRBD2. The CDR3 has 17 residues. V lost 0 bases to trimming and J lost 2 bases; unmatched junction nucleotides: 9. Germline V gene sequence: CDR1 MGHRA, CDR2 YSYEKL. The CDR3 nucleotides read TGCGCCAGCAGCCAAGATGGGGCGACTAGCGAAGCCTACGAGCAGTACTTC. Protein: CASSQDGATSEAYEQYF.

V usage is TRBV6-2 or TRBV6-3 and J usage is TRBJ2-7, with no clear D. Germline CDR1 and CDR2: MNHEY and SVGEGT. This CDR3 contains 13 residues. V shed 4 bases and J shed 1 base, with 8 bases lying between them. For the CDR3, the DNA is TGTGCCAGCAGTTGGACCAATTCCTACGAGCAGTACTTC. Translating gives CASSWTNSYEQYF.

The rearrangement joins TRBV6-1 to TRBJ1-4; 11 nucleotides agree with TRBD1. Losses at the gene ends were 4 bases for V and 7 bases for J; bases not matched to a gene: 8. The CDR3 is 16 amino acids. Germline V CDR1 and CDR2: MNHNS, SASEGT. CDR3 DNA: TGTGCCAGCAGTGGATCCGGGACAGGGGGAGGTGAAAAACTGTTTTTT. Amino acid sequence: CASSGSGTGGGEKLFF.

The rearrangement joins TRBV19 to TRBJ1-1; TRBD1 agrees at 8 bases. This CDR3 spans 16 amino acids. Germline-derived CDR1 and CDR2 are LNHDA and SQIVND (reference sequence). Unmatched junction bases numbered 8, after V lost 0 bases and J lost 5 bases. CDR3 bases: TGTGCCAGTAGTATAGATTGGCAGGGGGCCGAGACTGAAGCTTTCTTT. This encodes CASSIDWQGAETEAFF.

This chain uses TRBV9 with TRBJ1-6; perhaps TRBD1 as D (6 bases). The V end was cut by 4 bases, the J end by 7 bases, with 18 bases between. Per the germline V gene, CDR1 is SGDLS and CDR2 is YYNGEE. This CDR3 has 16 amino acids. CDR3 sequence: CASSLRGGAQNSPLHF. In nucleotides, the CDR3 is TGTGCCAGCAGCCTAAGGGGGGGGGCGCAAAATTCACCCCTCCACTTT.

The gene calls are TRBV27 and TRBJ1-5; weak D call: TRBD1 (6 bases). CDR3 length: 13 amino acids. Germline CDR1 MNHEY, CDR2 SMNVEV (reference sequence). The ends were cut back, 3 bases at V and 5 bases at J, with 8 bases in the middle. The CDR3 bases are TGTGCCAGCAGTTTTAACAGGGATCAGCCCCAGCATTTT. Translating it yields CASSFNRDQPQHF.

The gene calls are TRBV19 and TRBJ2-7, with D possibly being TRBD2 (6 bases). V lost 5 bases, J lost 8 bases, and 25 bases lay in between. The CDR3 is 16 residues long. The V gene's germline CDR1 is LNHDA and CDR2 SQIVND (reference sequence). The chain's CDR3 is CASSVAIAEIGTKQYF. In DNA, the CDR3 is TGTGCCAGTAGTGTCGCCATAGCGGAGATAGGTACGAAGCAGTACTTC.

The chain is built from TRBV29-1 and TRBJ2-7; a possible D gene is TRBD2 (6 bases). The germline V gene encodes CDR1 SQVTM and CDR2 ANQGSEA. This CDR3 is 15 amino acids long. Trimming pared 6 bases from V and 2 bases from J, leaving 20 bases between. Written as DNA, the CDR3 is TGCAGCGTGGTAAACCGGGGAGGAGGGACCTACGAGCAGTACTTC. Its protein is CSVVNRGGGTYEQYF.

V and J are TRBV6-6 and TRBJ2-1, with D possibly TRBD2 on 5 matching bases. Trimming took off 5 bases at V and 13 bases at J, with 15 bases between the two ends. The CDR3 has 12 residues. The germline gives CDR1 MNHNY, CDR2 SVGAGI (reference sequence). The chain's CDR3 is CASSARLSEQFF. The CDR3 DNA sequence: TGTGCCAGCAGTGCCCGACTATCGGAACAGTTCTTC.